A selection of T cell receptor beta chains follows, all from one sample in a study of blood T cell repertoires in COVID-19. Assay: immunoSEQ multiplex PCR; the TCRdb copy retains only in-frame clones and omits some. This table has fewer than 250,000 clones, about 82% appearing once. Material: PBMCs or T cells enriched from blood (not recorded which). The source is a woman in her 50s who had recovered from COVID-19. Both conserved end residues are trimmed from each CDR3. Each record gives: J gene, clone size, V gene, CDR3 protein. Where a row states a size, it is once, few, many or the class of an expanded clone; other rows omit it.

TRBJ2-2 - TRBV5-4 ASSLAGGGTGELF
TRBJ1-2 - TRBV23-1 ASSLRGKKYGYT
TRBJ2-7 - TRBV9 ASSVEAGGRYEQY
TRBJ2-2 - TRBV12-5 ASGLVHGRDTGELF
TRBJ2-5 - TRBV19 ASSNTGFQETQY
TRBJ2-7 - TRBV27 ASSSDPGLAGNGEQY
TRBJ2-1 - TRBV11-2 ASSLYYGLSYNEQF
TRBJ1-2 - TRBV19 ASRIDRDNYGYT
TRBJ2-1 - TRBV10-3 AISAGQGANNEQF
TRBJ2-5 - TRBV5-1 ASSLNVGAEETQY
TRBJ1-4 - TRBV7-2 ASSLAGVNEKLF
TRBJ2-7 once TRBV10-3 AISESETGPSEQY
TRBJ2-1 - TRBV6-5 ASSYGRDKRYNEQF
TRBJ1-4 - TRBV12-5 ASGGTGVSEKLF